Following are 10 T cell receptor beta chains from one sample sequenced in a study of cytomegalovirus exposure and HLA in healthy donors. The PCR employed 60 Vbeta primers together with 13 Jbeta primers. Using immunoSEQ multiplex PCR, the repertoire was profiled, and TCRdb retains in-frame clones only, with some absent. The table includes hundreds of thousands of clones, less than 85% detected once. Sample: PBMCs. These receptors were taken from a man in his late teens or twenties in good health and CMV-seronegative.

This clone was counted a few times. The chain carries TRBV6-1 and TRBJ2-7; tentative D call: TRBD1 (6 bases). V shed 7 bases and J shed 0 bases, with 13 bases lying between them. The CDR3 contains 14 residues. The germline gives CDR1 MNHNS, CDR2 SASEGT. The CDR3 is CASNRGHNSYEQYF. The CDR3 bases are TGTGCCAGCAATAGGGGACACAACTCCTACGAGCAGTACTTC.

The rearrangement uses TRBV28 and TRBJ1-5; D unresolved. Trimming removed 5 bases at V and 9 bases at J, with 14 bases between. The length of the CDR3 is 13 residues. Germline CDR1 and CDR2: MDHEN and SYDVKM. CDR3 sequence reads: CASSPPDQRPQHF. The CDR3 nucleotides are TGTGCCAGCAGTCCCCCCGACCAGCGGCCCCAGCATTTT.

The chain is built from TRBV2 and TRBJ2-5, with 10 bases identical to TRBD2. Germline V gene lookup returns CDR1 SNHLY and CDR2 FYNNEI. Trimming took 6 bases from V and 4 from J; bases not matched to a gene: 11. The CDR3 length is 16 residues. This chain's CDR3 is CASSANPGLARETQYF. In DNA, the CDR3 is TGTGCCAGCAGCGCGAATCCGGGACTAGCGAGAGAGACCCAGTACTTC.

This clone was counted once. This rearrangement joins TRBV5-4 to TRBJ1-2; D not resolved. V shed 4 bases and J shed 8 bases, with 9 bases lying between them. The CDR3 has 11 amino acids. Germline CDR1 and CDR2: SGHNT and YYREEE (reference sequence). As DNA, the CDR3 is TGTGCCAGCAGCCTCGCGGAGGGCTACACCTTC. Translating it yields CASSLAEGYTF.

This clone was detected once. The V call is TRBV28, the J call TRBJ2-1; 10 nucleotides agree with TRBD2. CDR3 length: 14 residues. V was pared by 8 bases and J by 7 bases, with 8 bases of the junction left unmatched. Germline CDR1 reads MDHEN; CDR2 reads SYDVKM. This chain's CDR3 is CASRISGRHNEQFF. DNA for the CDR3: TGTGCCAGCCGGATTAGCGGGAGGCATAATGAGCAGTTCTTC.

The V call is TRBV6-5, the J call TRBJ2-5; 10 bases fit TRBD1. The CDR3 has 13 amino acids. Germline V lookup: CDR1 MNHEY, CDR2 SVGAGI. V was clipped by 7 bases and J by 6 bases; unmatched bases: 5. In DNA form, the CDR3 reads TGTGCCAGCAAGGGACAGGGGCGGCAGACCCAGTACTTC. As protein: CASKGQGRQTQYF.

The genes are TRBV27 and TRBJ1-1; the match to TRBD1 covers 7 bases. Germline V CDR1 and CDR2: MNHEY, SMNVEV (reference sequence). The CDR3 runs to 13 residues. J was trimmed by 9 bases and V by 6 bases; bases with no gene match: 10. In DNA form, the CDR3 reads TGTGCCAGCAGCGAAAAAACCAGGGGGAAAGCTTTCTTT. This gives the protein CASSEKTRGKAFF.

The chain combines TRBV18 with TRBJ1-2, with D perhaps TRBD1 (6 bases). There are 14 residues in the CDR3. Germline V gives CDR1 KGHSH, CDR2 LQKENI. Trimming cost V 5 bases and J 3 bases, with 13 bases left between them. The CDR3 bases are TGTGCCAGCTCATCATTACAGGGTGACTATGGCTACACCTTC. This translates into CASSSLQGDYGYTF.

The chain couples TRBV18 to TRBJ2-7; D is unresolved. V gave up 0 bases and J gave up 3 bases, with 9 bases separating them. From germline, CDR1 is KGHSH and CDR2 LQKENI. This CDR3 comprises 14 residues. CDR3 protein: CASSPPAEYYEQYF. The CDR3 DNA is TGTGCCAGCTCACCACCGGCAGAATACTACGAGCAGTACTTC. The full variable domain, completed using reference TRBV18 and TRBJ2-7, is NAGVMQNPRHLVRRRGQEARLRCSPMKGHSHVYWYRQLPEEGLKFMVYLQKENIIDESGMPKERFSAEFPKEGPSILRIQQVVRGDSAAYFCASSPPAEYYEQYFGPGTRLTVT.

The chain recombines TRBV6-5 with TRBJ1-1, with D possibly being TRBD1 (6 bases). CDR1 is MNHEY, CDR2 SVGAGI, per germline. CDR3 length: 16 residues. V lost 2 bases and J lost 1, with 14 bases in between. In DNA form, the CDR3 reads TGTGCCAGCAGTTACAAGGGGGATGGGAAGAACACTGAAGCTTTCTTT. As protein: CASSYKGDGKNTEAFF.